Each of the 2 T cell receptor beta chains below was sequenced from the same sample in a study of blood T cell repertoires in COVID-19. Profiling relied on immunoSEQ multiplex PCR, and the TCRdb table lists in-frame clones only, not all of them. Of about 190,000 clones listed, approximately 84% are singletons. Sequenced input: PBMCs or T cells enriched from blood (not recorded which). The receptors come from a woman aged 30 to 39 who had recovered from COVID-19.

The V gene is TRBV6-5, the J gene TRBJ1-1; perhaps TRBD1 as D (6 bases). This CDR3 contains 15 residues. The V gene lost 2 bases and the J gene lost 1 base, with 11 bases spanning the gap. Germline values: CDR1 MNHEY, CDR2 SVGAGI. The CDR3 region has the DNA TGTGCCAGCAGTTACCAGGGGACGGCGAACACTGAAGCTTTCTTT. Its protein product is CASSYQGTANTEAFF.

This clone has a count of ten or more. The V call is TRBV3-1 (or the pseudogene TRBV3-2), the J call TRBJ1-4; 7 nucleotides line up with TRBD1. This CDR3 spans 14 amino acids. Germline V gene lookup returns CDR1 LGHDT and CDR2 YNNKEL (reference sequence). V lost 3 bases to trimming and J lost 6 bases; unmatched junction nucleotides: 4. CDR3 protein: CASSQSGTDEKLFF. The CDR3, as DNA: TGTGCCAGCAGCCAGTCCGGGACAGATGAAAAACTGTTTTTT.